This T cell receptor (beta chain) was observed in a study of T cell responses to AZD1222 COVID-19 vaccine. A note on this clone: Its antigen is currently unknown.

Using immunoSEQ multiplex PCR, the repertoire was profiled, and TCRdb retains in-frame clones only, with some absent. The top ten hold approximately 1.4% of the sample, which has 100,000 to 150,000 clones, about 85% seen once. This CDR3 contains 15 residues. V was cut by 4 bases and J by 1 base, with 12 bases left in between. Germline V gene data show CDR1 as SGHTS and CDR2 as YDEGEE. The study, taken as a whole, reports: There were mostly white British donors and more females than males, and clonal diversity was possibly underestimated.

The V gene is TRBV5-8, the J gene TRBJ2-1; D is tentatively TRBD1 or TRBD2 (5 bases each). The origin of this receptor is an adult in good health. The specimen comprised peripheral blood, sampled on day 0 of AZD1222 vaccination. CDR3 DNA sequence: TGTGCCAGCAGCCTTCAGGGAGCTTCCTACAATGAGCAGTTCTTC. This translates into CASSLQGASYNEQFF.